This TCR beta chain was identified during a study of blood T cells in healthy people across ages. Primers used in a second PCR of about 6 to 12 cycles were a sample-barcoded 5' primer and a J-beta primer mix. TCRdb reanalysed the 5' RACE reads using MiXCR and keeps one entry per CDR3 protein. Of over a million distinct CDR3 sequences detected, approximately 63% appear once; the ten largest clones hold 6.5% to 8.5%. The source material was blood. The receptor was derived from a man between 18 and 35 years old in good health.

This CDR3 is CAISDPAMNTEAFF. CDR3 bases: TGTGCCATCAGTGACCCTGCCATGAACACTGAAGCTTTCTTT. This sequence joins TRBV10-3 and TRBJ1-1; the D is unclear. The CDR3 covers 14 residues. Germline CDR1 is ENHRY and CDR2 is SYGVKD. The V gene lost 3 bases and the J gene lost 0 bases, with 8 bases spanning the gap.